This is a list of T cell receptor beta chains from one sample in a study of blood T cell repertoires in COVID-19. Sequencing used immunoSEQ multiplex PCR; TCRdb keeps in-frame clones, though not all of them. The data hold roughly 150,000 clones, with about four fifths observed a single time. The material sequenced was peripheral blood. The receptors here all came from an elderly woman with acute or convalescent COVID-19. The CDR3 runs from the conserved cysteine through the conserved F or W. D genes are given only for firm matches. Clone size appears in some rows only: once, few, many, or a class for an expanded clone.

J	D	V	size	DNA	CDR3
TRBJ2-7	TRBD2	TRBV6-5	few	TGTGCCAGCAGGGCGGGGGGGGCGTACGAGCAGTACTTC	CASRAGGAYEQYF
TRBJ2-1	TRBD2	TRBV7-9	-	TGTGCCAGCAGCTCGGGACTAGCGGGGTACAATGAGCAGTTCTTC	CASSSGLAGYNEQFF
TRBJ2-1	-	TRBV14	-	TGTGCCATCCCGACTCCCGGACAGTACAATGAGCAGTTCTTC	CAIPTPGQYNEQFF
TRBJ2-3	-	TRBV19	-	TGTGCCAGTAGTATAGGTGGGCCAGATACGCAGTATTTT	CASSIGGPDTQYF
TRBJ1-5	-	TRBV11-2	-	TGTGCCAGCAGCTTAGGGTACGGGGGGCCCCAGCATTTT	CASSLGYGGPQHF
TRBJ2-7	-	TRBV5-6	-	TGTGCCAGCAGCGGGGGGCCGGGACAGTCCCACGAGCAGTACTTC	CASSGGPGQSHEQYF
TRBJ2-5	-	TRBV10-2	-	TGCGCCAGCAGATCAGGTGGAGGGGAGACCCAGTACTTC	CASRSGGGETQYF
TRBJ1-3	-	TRBV7-9	-	TGTGCCAGCAGCTTCGGTGGAAACACCATATATTTT	CASSFGGNTIYF
TRBJ1-5	TRBD1	TRBV6-1	-	TGTGCCAGCAACGGACAGGGTGACAATCAGCCCCAGCATTTT	CASNGQGDNQPQHF
TRBJ1-4	-	TRBV5-1	-	TGCGCCAGCAGCTCCCAGGGGAGAGAAAAACTGTTTTTT	CASSSQGREKLFF
TRBJ2-1	TRBD2	TRBV27	-	TGTGCCAGCAGTCCAGATCTAGCGGTCTCCTACAATGAGCAGTTCTTC	CASSPDLAVSYNEQFF
TRBJ2-4	TRBD2	TRBV28	-	TGTGCCAGCAGTCTAATGGGGACTAGCGGGATCTCGGGAAACATTCAGTACTTC	CASSLMGTSGISGNIQYF
TRBJ2-5	-	TRBV7-8	-	TGTGCCAGCAGCTTCGGGGGTGAGGGGACCCAGTACTTC	CASSFGGEGTQYF
TRBJ2-3	TRBD1	TRBV9	-	TGTGCCAGCAGCGTACAAGGTGGGGGACAGGGCACAGATACGCAGTATTTT	CASSVQGGGQGTDTQYF
TRBJ2-3	-	TRBV30	-	TGTGCCCTTGGGACTGAAGGTTCCACAGATACGCAGTATTTT	CALGTEGSTDTQYF
TRBJ1-5	-	TRBV5-1	-	TGCGCCAGCAGCTTGGGCGGCTACAATCAGCCCCAGCATTTT	CASSLGGYNQPQHF
TRBJ1-2	-	TRBV7-2	-	TGTGCCAGCAGCGCCCGTTCGTCCCCCGGTACGGGTGGCTACACCTTC	CASSARSSPGTGGYTF
TRBJ2-1	TRBD2	TRBV3-1/TRBV3-2	-	TGTGCCAGCAGCCCCAGGACTAGCGGGATTTATGAGCAGTTCTTC	CASSPRTSGIYEQFF
TRBJ2-1	TRBD2	TRBV7-9	-	TGTGCCAGCAGCTCCATATCTAGCGGTACCTACAATGAGCAGTTCTTC	CASSSISSGTYNEQFF
TRBJ2-1	TRBD1	TRBV19	-	TGTGCCAGTAGTATCCGGGACAGGCTTTATGAGCAGTTCTTC	CASSIRDRLYEQFF
TRBJ2-1	-	TRBV5-1	-	TGCGCCAGCTCCGGGACTTCAATTCGAAGCTCCTACAATGAGCAGTTCTTC	CASSGTSIRSSYNEQFF
TRBJ1-6	-	TRBV9	-	TGTGCCAGCAGCGTAGCCGTAGGGGTCTCACCCCTCCACTTT	CASSVAVGVSPLHF
TRBJ1-2	-	TRBV20-1	-	TGCAGTGCTAGTGGGCACTATGGCTACACCTTC	CSASGHYGYTF
TRBJ1-4	TRBD1	TRBV4-1	-	TGCGCCAGCAGCAAGGGACAGGGTGAAAAACTGTTTTTT	CASSKGQGEKLFF
TRBJ1-6	TRBD1	TRBV5-1	-	TGCGCCAGCCGGGACAGAAATTCACCCCTCCACTTT	CASRDRNSPLHF
TRBJ1-3	-	TRBV28	-	TGTGCCAGCAGTTCTGACACCCAGGGCACTGGAAACACCATATATTTT	CASSSDTQGTGNTIYF
TRBJ2-1	TRBD2	TRBV30	-	TGTGCCTGGAGTGTAGAAACTAGCGGAGTCGATTACAATGAGCAGTTCTTC	CAWSVETSGVDYNEQFF
TRBJ2-1	TRBD2	TRBV12-5	-	TGTGCTAGTGGAGGGACTAGTAATGAGCAGTTCTTC	CASGGTSNEQFF
TRBJ1-6	-	TRBV5-1	once	TGCGCCAGCAGCTTGCAGGTGGGCAATTCACCCCTCCACTTT	CASSLQVGNSPLHF
TRBJ2-1	TRBD2	TRBV4-2	-	TGTGCCAGCAGCCGCGGAGGGGCAGCGGGAGGACTCATCAATGAGCAGTTCTTC	CASSRGGAAGGLINEQFF
TRBJ2-7	TRBD1	TRBV4-2	-	TGTGCCAGCAGCCAACAGACAGGGAGTCTTTACGAGCAGTACTTC	CASSQQTGSLYEQYF
TRBJ2-1	TRBD2	TRBV10-1	once	TGCGCCACCTCAGCGGGAGGCTCGAATGAGCAGTTCTTC	CATSAGGSNEQFF
TRBJ2-5	-	TRBV6-6	few	TGTGCCAGCAGGCCAGGGGTCCGCGAGACCCAGTACTTC	CASRPGVRETQYF
TRBJ1-5	-	TRBV21-1	-	TGTGCCAGCAGCAAGACAGGGCATAGCAATCAGCCCCAGCATTTT	CASSKTGHSNQPQHF
TRBJ1-6	TRBD1	TRBV6-5	-	TGTGCCAGCAGTTACTCAAGGCAGGGGGTATCACCCCTCCACTTT	CASSYSRQGVSPLHF
TRBJ1-5	-	TRBV7-9	-	TGTGCCAGCAGCCTTTATAATCAGCCCCAGCATTTT	CASSLYNQPQHF
TRBJ2-5	-	TRBV7-6	few	TGTGCCAGCAGCTCCCTCTCCCCCAGGATCCGCGGGGAGACCCAGTACTTC	CASSSLSPRIRGETQYF
TRBJ2-5	TRBD1	TRBV6-5	-	TGTGCCAGCTATCTGGGCAGGGGGGAGACCCAGTACTTC	CASYLGRGETQYF
TRBJ2-7	TRBD2	TRBV5-1	-	TGCGCCAGCAGCTCCTGGACTAGGGTTACCACCGAGCAGTACTTC	CASSSWTRVTTEQYF
TRBJ1-6	-	TRBV6-5	once	TGTGCCAGCAGCGGTAAACAGGGTAGGAATTCACCCCTCCACTTT	CASSGKQGRNSPLHF
TRBJ2-6	-	TRBV7-9	-	TGTGCCAGCAGCTTCAGGCCAGCTGGGGCCAACGTCCTGACTTTC	CASSFRPAGANVLTF
TRBJ1-6	-	TRBV19	-	TGTGCCAGTAGTAGTGGCCCCAGGGGTGAGAATTCACCCCTCCACTTT	CASSSGPRGENSPLHF
TRBJ2-3	-	TRBV28	-	TGTGCCAGCAGTTTGGGCGGCATGGGGCGAACAGATACGCAGTATTTT	CASSLGGMGRTDTQYF
TRBJ1-4	-	TRBV4-2	-	TGTGCCAGCAGCCAGGCCCAAGAGGCAACTAATGAAAAACTGTTTTTT	CASSQAQEATNEKLFF
TRBJ1-4	TRBD1	TRBV6-5	-	TGTGCCAGCAGTTTTGACAGGGGTAGGGAAAAACTGTTTTTT	CASSFDRGREKLFF
TRBJ2-7	-	TRBV7-9	-	TGTGCCAGCAGCCCAGGGGCTTCTTCCTACGAGCAGTACTTC	CASSPGASSYEQYF